This is a list of T cell receptor beta chains from one sample in a study of blood T cell repertoires in COVID-19. Measured with immunoSEQ multiplex PCR; TCRdb has only the in-frame clones, and not every one. The sample lists roughly 100,000 clones, around 86% seen once, with 15% in the top ten. Sequenced: peripheral blood. All receptors derive from a man aged 45-60 years with acute or convalescent COVID-19. Each CDR3 is given with its conserved first and last residue. A D gene is named only where the DNA matches it firmly. Clone size is not always given. Where it is, it says once, few, many or a class for expanded clones.

J gene: TRBJ2-1
V gene: TRBV5-1
D gene: TRBD1
clone size: .
CDR3 protein: CASSVTGGAYNEQFF
CDR3 DNA: TGCGCCAGCAGCGTAACAGGGGGCGCCTACAATGAGCAGTTCTTC

J gene: TRBJ2-3
V gene: TRBV9
D gene: .
clone size: .
CDR3 protein: CASSAGGGQDTQYF
CDR3 DNA: TGTGCCAGCAGCGCCGGTGGCGGGCAAGATACGCAGTATTTT

J gene: TRBJ2-1
V gene: TRBV4-1
D gene: TRBD2
clone size: .
CDR3 protein: CASSRTSGSTSYNEQFF
CDR3 DNA: TGCGCCAGCAGCCGAACTAGCGGGAGTACCTCCTACAATGAGCAGTTCTTC

J gene: TRBJ2-1
V gene: TRBV6-5
D gene: TRBD2
clone size: .
CDR3 protein: CASSLGTSGSNEQFF
CDR3 DNA: TGTGCCAGCAGCCTCGGGACTAGCGGGAGCAATGAGCAGTTCTTC

J gene: TRBJ1-5
V gene: TRBV19
D gene: TRBD1
clone size: .
CDR3 protein: CASRPGTGGIVQPQHF
CDR3 DNA: TGTGCCAGTAGGCCCGGGACAGGGGGCATTGTTCAGCCCCAGCATTTT

J gene: TRBJ1-3
V gene: TRBV13
D gene: .
clone size: .
CDR3 protein: CASSLWGPGNTIYF
CDR3 DNA: TGTGCCAGCAGCTTATGGGGGCCTGGAAACACCATATATTTT

J gene: TRBJ2-3
V gene: TRBV6-5
D gene: TRBD2
clone size: .
CDR3 protein: CASSYGTSGTDTQYF
CDR3 DNA: TGTGCCAGCAGTTACGGGACTAGCGGCACAGATACGCAGTATTTT

J gene: TRBJ2-4
V gene: TRBV15
D gene: .
clone size: .
CDR3 protein: CATSTGGKNIQYF
CDR3 DNA: TGTGCCACCAGCACGGGTGGCAAAAACATTCAGTACTTC

J gene: TRBJ2-7
V gene: TRBV4-1
D gene: .
clone size: .
CDR3 protein: CASSLEGPRLNEQYF
CDR3 DNA: TGCGCCAGCAGCTTAGAGGGTCCTCGTCTCAACGAGCAGTACTTC

J gene: TRBJ2-3
V gene: TRBV7-2
D gene: TRBD2
clone size: .
CDR3 protein: CASSPGLATSTDTQYF
CDR3 DNA: TGTGCCAGCAGCCCCGGACTAGCGACTAGCACAGATACGCAGTATTTT

J gene: TRBJ2-5
V gene: TRBV29-1
D gene: TRBD2
clone size: once
CDR3 protein: CSGNSPGLAGEETQYF
CDR3 DNA: TGCAGCGGAAATAGTCCGGGACTAGCGGGAGAAGAGACCCAGTACTTC

J gene: TRBJ2-1
V gene: TRBV5-1
D gene: TRBD2
clone size: few
CDR3 protein: CASSPVGGRPTNEQFF
CDR3 DNA: TGCGCCAGCAGCCCGGTGGGCGGGAGGCCAACAAATGAGCAGTTCTTC

J gene: TRBJ2-1
V gene: TRBV4-2
D gene: TRBD2
clone size: few
CDR3 protein: CASSQSPGLAFPNEQFF
CDR3 DNA: TGTGCCAGCAGCCAATCGCCGGGACTAGCGTTTCCGAATGAGCAGTTCTTC

J gene: TRBJ2-7
V gene: TRBV7-9
D gene: .
clone size: .
CDR3 protein: CASSLVGDITYEQYF
CDR3 DNA: TGTGCCAGCAGCTTAGTAGGGGACATCACCTACGAGCAGTACTTC

J gene: TRBJ2-7
V gene: TRBV28
D gene: TRBD1
clone size: .
CDR3 protein: CASSRTGRPYEQYF
CDR3 DNA: TGTGCCAGCAGCAGGACAGGGAGGCCCTACGAGCAGTACTTC

J gene: TRBJ2-3
V gene: TRBV6-6
D gene: TRBD1
clone size: .
CDR3 protein: CASTDRDRGTDTQYF
CDR3 DNA: TGTGCCAGCACTGACCGGGACAGGGGCACAGATACGCAGTATTTT

J gene: TRBJ2-2
V gene: TRBV7-2
D gene: .
clone size: .
CDR3 protein: CASSLVSGQNTGELFF
CDR3 DNA: TGTGCCAGCAGCTTAGTTTCGGGACAGAACACCGGGGAGCTGTTTTTT

J gene: TRBJ2-3
V gene: TRBV5-4
D gene: TRBD1
clone size: .
CDR3 protein: CASSFPGQSTDTQYF
CDR3 DNA: TGTGCCAGCAGCTTTCCGGGACAGAGCACAGATACGCAGTATTTT

J gene: TRBJ1-4
V gene: TRBV30
D gene: TRBD1
clone size: .
CDR3 protein: CAWGTGVATNEKLFF
CDR3 DNA: TGTGCCTGGGGTACAGGGGTTGCGACTAATGAAAAACTGTTTTTT

J gene: TRBJ1-2
V gene: TRBV30
D gene: TRBD1
clone size: .
CDR3 protein: CAWSLNSGNRGKNYGYTF
CDR3 DNA: TGTGCCTGGAGCCTTAACTCCGGCAACAGGGGTAAAAACTATGGCTACACCTTC

J gene: TRBJ2-5
V gene: TRBV28
D gene: TRBD2
clone size: .
CDR3 protein: CASSGDYRQETQYF
CDR3 DNA: TGTGCCAGCAGTGGGGACTACCGCCAAGAGACCCAGTACTTC

J gene: TRBJ2-3
V gene: TRBV5-1
D gene: TRBD2
clone size: .
CDR3 protein: CASSRSGLERLAGGTDTQYF
CDR3 DNA: TGCGCCAGCAGCCGTTCGGGGCTAGAGAGGCTAGCGGGCGGCACAGATACGCAGTATTTT

J gene: TRBJ1-1
V gene: TRBV9
D gene: .
clone size: .
CDR3 protein: CASSVEAGSEAFF
CDR3 DNA: TGTGCCAGCAGCGTAGAGGCAGGGTCTGAAGCTTTCTTT

J gene: TRBJ1-2
V gene: TRBV7-8
D gene: .
clone size: .
CDR3 protein: CASSRSQTGYGYTF
CDR3 DNA: TGTGCCAGCAGCCGCAGCCAAACAGGCTATGGCTACACCTTC

J gene: TRBJ1-1
V gene: TRBV5-1
D gene: .
clone size: .
CDR3 protein: CASSLSSGLVEAFF
CDR3 DNA: TGCGCCAGCAGCTTGTCGTCGGGATTAGTGGAAGCTTTCTTT

J gene: TRBJ1-2
V gene: TRBV5-1
D gene: .
clone size: .
CDR3 protein: CASSLAGQTPNYGYTF
CDR3 DNA: TGCGCCAGCAGCTTGGCCGGACAGACCCCTAACTATGGCTACACCTTC

J gene: TRBJ2-7
V gene: TRBV28
D gene: TRBD2
clone size: .
CDR3 protein: CASSFRAGGPLSYEQYF
CDR3 DNA: TGTGCCAGCAGTTTTAGAGCGGGAGGACCCCTCTCCTACGAGCAGTACTTC

J gene: TRBJ2-7
V gene: TRBV7-6
D gene: TRBD1
clone size: .
CDR3 protein: CASSLGRGNYEQYF
CDR3 DNA: TGTGCCAGCAGCTTGGGCAGGGGGAATTACGAGCAGTACTTC

J gene: TRBJ2-1
V gene: TRBV7-9
D gene: TRBD2
clone size: .
CDR3 protein: CASSRTPGLAVYNEQFF
CDR3 DNA: TGTGCCAGCAGCAGAACCCCGGGACTAGCGGTCTACAATGAGCAGTTCTTC

J gene: TRBJ1-4
V gene: TRBV5-1
D gene: .
clone size: .
CDR3 protein: CASSLEGREGKLFF
CDR3 DNA: TGCGCCAGCAGCTTGGAAGGGAGGGAGGGAAAACTGTTTTTT

J gene: TRBJ1-2
V gene: TRBV10-1
D gene: .
clone size: .
CDR3 protein: CASSPDIGAYGYTF
CDR3 DNA: TGCGCCAGCAGTCCCGACATAGGGGCGTATGGCTACACCTTC

J gene: TRBJ2-2
V gene: TRBV24-1
D gene: TRBD2
clone size: .
CDR3 protein: CATAGGVLSNTGELFF
CDR3 DNA: TGTGCCACTGCGGGGGGGGTACTTTCGAACACCGGGGAGCTGTTTTTT

J gene: TRBJ2-7
V gene: TRBV11-2
D gene: TRBD1
clone size: .
CDR3 protein: CASSLGTGTGEYEQYF
CDR3 DNA: TGTGCCAGCAGCTTAGGGACCGGGACAGGGGAGTACGAGCAGTACTTC

J gene: TRBJ2-1
V gene: TRBV24-1
D gene: .
clone size: .
CDR3 protein: CATSDPGLSLPNEQFF
CDR3 DNA: TGTGCCACCAGTGACCCCGGACTCTCCCTTCCCAATGAGCAGTTCTTC

J gene: TRBJ2-1
V gene: TRBV15
D gene: TRBD2
clone size: once
CDR3 protein: CATSRDTSGSNEQFF
CDR3 DNA: TGTGCCACCAGCAGAGATACTAGCGGGAGCAATGAGCAGTTCTTC

J gene: TRBJ2-1
V gene: TRBV30
D gene: TRBD2
clone size: .
CDR3 protein: CAWAPTSLSYNEQFF
CDR3 DNA: TGTGCCTGGGCCCCGACTAGCCTCTCCTACAATGAGCAGTTCTTC

J gene: TRBJ2-2
V gene: TRBV5-4
D gene: .
clone size: .
CDR3 protein: CASSLGAVNTGELFF
CDR3 DNA: TGTGCCAGCAGCTTGGGGGCCGTTAACACCGGGGAGCTGTTTTTT

J gene: TRBJ2-2
V gene: TRBV3-1/TRBV3-2
D gene: TRBD2
clone size: .
CDR3 protein: CASSQDRAGVNTGELFF
CDR3 DNA: TGTGCCAGCAGCCAAGATCGGGCGGGGGTGAACACCGGGGAGCTGTTTTTT

J gene: TRBJ1-2
V gene: TRBV19
D gene: .
clone size: .
CDR3 protein: CASSTGGLWGGYTF
CDR3 DNA: TGTGCCAGTAGTACCGGGGGGCTTTGGGGTGGCTACACCTTC

J gene: TRBJ1-5
V gene: TRBV30
D gene: .
clone size: .
CDR3 protein: CAWSVQGWDQPQHF
CDR3 DNA: TGTGCCTGGAGTGTGCAGGGCTGGGATCAGCCCCAGCATTTT

J gene: TRBJ2-7
V gene: TRBV7-9
D gene: TRBD1
clone size: .
CDR3 protein: CASSLAGQGPSYEQYF
CDR3 DNA: TGTGCCAGCAGCTTAGCCGGACAGGGGCCAAGCTACGAGCAGTACTTC

J gene: TRBJ2-1
V gene: TRBV12-3/TRBV12-4
D gene: .
clone size: .
CDR3 protein: CASSPAGAPKQFF
CDR3 DNA: TGTGCCAGCAGTCCCGCGGGGGCGCCGAAGCAGTTCTTC

J gene: TRBJ2-1
V gene: TRBV5-1
D gene: .
clone size: .
CDR3 protein: CASSWTGASLAGFAEQFF
CDR3 DNA: TGCGCCAGCAGCTGGACAGGGGCTAGTCTAGCGGGATTCGCTGAGCAGTTCTTC

J gene: TRBJ2-3
V gene: TRBV24-1
D gene: TRBD2
clone size: .
CDR3 protein: CATSDSGGGNEDTQYF
CDR3 DNA: TGTGCCACCAGTGATTCCGGGGGGGGAAATGAGGATACGCAGTATTTT

J gene: TRBJ2-7
V gene: TRBV19
D gene: .
clone size: .
CDR3 protein: CASSIGRQPSYEQYF
CDR3 DNA: TGTGCCAGTAGTATAGGGAGACAGCCCTCCTACGAGCAGTACTTC

J gene: TRBJ2-1
V gene: TRBV5-6
D gene: .
clone size: .
CDR3 protein: CASSLYAETSYNEQFF
CDR3 DNA: TGTGCCAGCAGCTTGTATGCCGAAACTAGCTACAATGAGCAGTTCTTC

J gene: TRBJ1-2
V gene: TRBV7-8
D gene: TRBD1
clone size: .
CDR3 protein: CASSSIRGRDDYGYTF
CDR3 DNA: TGTGCCAGCAGCTCTATCAGGGGGCGCGACGACTATGGCTACACCTTC

J gene: TRBJ1-1
V gene: TRBV6-5
D gene: TRBD1
clone size: .
CDR3 protein: CASSQKRGRTEAFF
CDR3 DNA: TGTGCCAGCAGCCAAAAAAGGGGGCGTACTGAAGCTTTCTTT

J gene: TRBJ2-7
V gene: TRBV28
D gene: .
clone size: .
CDR3 protein: CASSLQSHEQYF
CDR3 DNA: TGTGCCAGCAGTTTGCAGTCCCACGAGCAGTACTTC

J gene: TRBJ1-3
V gene: TRBV30
D gene: .
clone size: .
CDR3 protein: CACSPSSGNTIYF
CDR3 DNA: TGTGCCTGCTCCCCGAGCTCTGGAAACACCATATATTTT

J gene: TRBJ1-1
V gene: TRBV7-9
D gene: TRBD1
clone size: .
CDR3 protein: CASSLSRDRGPGAEAFF
CDR3 DNA: TGTGCCAGCAGCTTATCCCGGGACAGAGGGCCGGGGGCTGAAGCTTTCTTT

J gene: TRBJ2-5
V gene: TRBV18
D gene: TRBD2
clone size: .
CDR3 protein: CASSPGGETQYF
CDR3 DNA: TGTGCCAGCTCACCCGGGGGGGAGACCCAGTACTTC

J gene: TRBJ2-2
V gene: TRBV3-1/TRBV3-2
D gene: TRBD2
clone size: .
CDR3 protein: CASSRTGGTGELFF
CDR3 DNA: TGTGCCAGCAGCCGTACGGGAGGGACCGGGGAGCTGTTTTTT

J gene: TRBJ1-2
V gene: TRBV19
D gene: .
clone size: .
CDR3 protein: CASSPAGVANYGYTF
CDR3 DNA: TGTGCCAGTAGCCCGGCAGGGGTAGCTAACTATGGCTACACCTTC

J gene: TRBJ2-7
V gene: TRBV20-1
D gene: .
clone size: once
CDR3 protein: CSASALRAPYEQYF
CDR3 DNA: TGCAGTGCTAGTGCCCTGCGGGCGCCCTACGAGCAGTACTTC

J gene: TRBJ1-2
V gene: TRBV19
D gene: .
clone size: .
CDR3 protein: CASSPGKDYGYTF
CDR3 DNA: TGTGCCAGTAGTCCGGGAAAGGACTATGGCTACACCTTC

J gene: TRBJ1-5
V gene: TRBV28
D gene: .
clone size: once
CDR3 protein: CASSLTQGSQPQHF
CDR3 DNA: TGTGCCAGCAGTTTAACCCAGGGTTCTCAGCCCCAGCATTTT